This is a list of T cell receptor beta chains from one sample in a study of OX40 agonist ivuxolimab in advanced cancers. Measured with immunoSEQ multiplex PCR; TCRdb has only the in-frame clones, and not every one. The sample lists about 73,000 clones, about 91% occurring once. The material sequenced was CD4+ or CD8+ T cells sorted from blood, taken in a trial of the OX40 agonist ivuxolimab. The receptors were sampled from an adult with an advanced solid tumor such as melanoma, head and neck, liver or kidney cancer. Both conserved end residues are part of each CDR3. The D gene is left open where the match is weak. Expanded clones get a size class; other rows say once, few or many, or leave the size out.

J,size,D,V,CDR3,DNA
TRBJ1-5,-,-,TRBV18,CASSPPGRGGNQPQHF,TGTGCCAGCTCACCACCGGGCAGGGGAGGTAATCAGCCCCAGCATTTT
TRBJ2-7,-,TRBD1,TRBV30,CAWSPTGRYEQYF,TGTGCCTGGAGCCCGACAGGGCGCTACGAGCAGTACTTC
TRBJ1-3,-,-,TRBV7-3,CASSQFGGSGNTIYF,TGTGCCAGCAGCCAATTCGGGGGCTCTGGAAACACCATATATTTT
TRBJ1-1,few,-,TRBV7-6,CASSSRTDTEAFF,TGTGCCAGCAGCTCCAGGACAGACACTGAAGCTTTCTTT
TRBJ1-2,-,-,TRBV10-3,CAIKGNTGNQMGYTF,TGTGCCATCAAGGGGAACACAGGGAACCAGATGGGCTACACCTTC
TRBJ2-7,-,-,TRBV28,CASSLIGNYEQYF,TGTGCCAGCAGTTTGATCGGAAACTACGAGCAGTACTTC
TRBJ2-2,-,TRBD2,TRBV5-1,CASRTPGLAGVGELFF,TGCGCCAGCAGAACTCCGGGACTAGCGGGAGTCGGGGAGCTGTTTTTT
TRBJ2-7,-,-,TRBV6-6,CASSSPATYEQYF,TGTGCCAGCAGTTCCCCGGCCACCTACGAGCAGTACTTC
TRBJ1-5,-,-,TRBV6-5,CASSYGSLSNQPQHF,TGTGCCAGCAGTTACGGTAGTCTAAGCAATCAGCCCCAGCATTTT
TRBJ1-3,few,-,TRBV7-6,CASSLAEAAGNTIYF,TGTGCCAGCAGCTTAGCTGAAGCTGCTGGAAACACCATATATTTT
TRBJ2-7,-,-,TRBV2,CASSEGRGTMSSYEQYF,TGTGCCAGCAGTGAAGGGAGAGGGACGATGAGCTCCTACGAGCAGTACTTC
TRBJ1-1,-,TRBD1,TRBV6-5,CASSYSREGARTEAFF,TGTGCCAGCAGTTACTCGAGGGAGGGGGCGCGGACTGAAGCTTTCTTT
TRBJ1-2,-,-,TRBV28,CASRADRNYGYTF,TGTGCCAGCAGGGCGGACCGTAACTATGGCTACACCTTC
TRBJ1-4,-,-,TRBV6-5,CASSYSSGSVVEKLFF,TGTGCCAGCAGTTACTCGTCGGGGTCGGTGGTTGAAAAACTGTTTTTT
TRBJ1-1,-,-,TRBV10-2,CASSDGAKDEAFF,TGCGCCAGCAGTGACGGGGCCAAGGATGAAGCTTTCTTT
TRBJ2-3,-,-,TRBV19,CASSTVSGSTDTQYF,TGTGCCAGTAGTACGGTCAGCGGTAGCACAGATACGCAGTATTTT
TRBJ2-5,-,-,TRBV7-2,CASSLRSGREETQYF,TGTGCCAGCAGCTTAAGGTCGGGTCGGGAAGAGACCCAGTACTTC
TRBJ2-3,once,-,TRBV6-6,CASMGDFTDTQYF,TGTGCCAGCATGGGGGACTTCACAGATACGCAGTATTTT
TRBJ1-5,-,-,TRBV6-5,CASSSGGNQPQHF,TGTGCCAGCAGTTCAGGGGGCAATCAGCCCCAGCATTTT
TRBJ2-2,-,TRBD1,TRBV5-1,CASRGQGAPGELFF,TGCGCCAGCAGGGGACAGGGGGCGCCCGGGGAGCTGTTTTTT
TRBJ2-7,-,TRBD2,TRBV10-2,CASSDGSGGPLEQYF,TGCGCCAGCAGTGACGGTAGCGGGGGGCCGCTCGAGCAGTACTTC
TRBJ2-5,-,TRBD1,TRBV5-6,CASSFLGAGTGGLETQYF,TGTGCCAGCAGCTTTCTGGGGGCCGGGACAGGGGGCTTAGAGACCCAGTACTTC
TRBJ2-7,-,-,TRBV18,CASSPPSGFYEQYF,TGTGCCAGCTCACCACCTTCAGGGTTCTACGAGCAGTACTTC
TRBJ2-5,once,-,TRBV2,CASSGGKVTQETQYF,TGTGCCAGCAGTGGAGGGAAGGTTACCCAAGAGACCCAGTACTTC
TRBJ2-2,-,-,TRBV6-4,CASSDNLRGTGELFF,TGTGCCAGCAGTGATAACCTGCGGGGCACCGGGGAGCTGTTTTTT
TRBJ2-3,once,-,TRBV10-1,CASSDPGTSTDTQYF,TGCGCCAGCAGTGACCCCGGTACTAGCACAGATACGCAGTATTTT
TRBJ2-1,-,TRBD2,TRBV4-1,CASSQAGLISQNNEQFF,TGCGCCAGCAGCCAAGCGGGACTAATCTCGCAGAACAATGAGCAGTTCTTC
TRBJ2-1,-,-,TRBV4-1,CASSQSWQRVSNEQFF,TGCGCCAGCAGCCAGTCTTGGCAGCGGGTTTCCAATGAGCAGTTCTTC
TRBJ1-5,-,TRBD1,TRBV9,CASSVGQGFNQPQHF,TGTGCCAGCAGCGTAGGACAGGGATTCAATCAGCCCCAGCATTTT
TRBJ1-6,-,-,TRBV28,CASRPSVGAISPLHF,TGTGCCAGCAGGCCCTCAGTAGGGGCCATTTCACCCCTCCACTTT
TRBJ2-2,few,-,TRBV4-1,CASSQMAGELFF,TGCGCCAGCAGCCAAATGGCCGGGGAGCTGTTTTTT
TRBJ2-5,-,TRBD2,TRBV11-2,CASSLLAGDVETQYF,TGTGCCAGCAGCTTATTAGCGGGAGATGTGGAGACCCAGTACTTC
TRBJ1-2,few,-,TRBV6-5,CASSPRWAHYGYTF,TGTGCCAGCAGTCCCCGGTGGGCTCACTATGGCTACACCTTC
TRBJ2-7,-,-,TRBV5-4,CASSLGQGAYEQYF,TGTGCCAGCAGCCTGGGACAAGGGGCCTACGAGCAGTACTTC
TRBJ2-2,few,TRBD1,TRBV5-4,CASSGGQSRTGELFF,TGTGCCAGCAGCGGGGGACAGTCTCGGACCGGGGAGCTGTTTTTT
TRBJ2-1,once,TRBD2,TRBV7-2,CASSAGTSGTYNEQFF,TGTGCCAGCAGCGCCGGGACTAGCGGGACCTACAATGAGCAGTTCTTC
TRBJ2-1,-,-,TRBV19,CASSKGGTYNEQFF,TGTGCCAGTAGTAAGGGGGGCACCTACAATGAGCAGTTCTTC
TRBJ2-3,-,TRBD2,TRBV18,CASSPRAGEVDTQYF,TGTGCCAGCTCACCAAGGGCGGGAGAGGTAGATACGCAGTATTTT
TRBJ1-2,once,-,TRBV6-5,CASMETFREFHGYTF,TGTGCCAGCATGGAAACCTTCAGGGAATTCCACGGCTACACCTTC
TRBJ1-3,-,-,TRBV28,CASSPPSGRLGNTIYF,TGTGCCAGCAGTCCCCCCAGTGGACGCCTAGGAAACACCATATATTTT
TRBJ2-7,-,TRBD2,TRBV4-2,CASSLSGGRDPYEQYF,TGTGCCAGCAGCCTCAGCGGGGGGCGGGACCCCTACGAGCAGTACTTC
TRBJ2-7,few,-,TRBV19,CASSSRREYEQYF,TGTGCCAGTAGTTCCCGAAGGGAATACGAGCAGTACTTC
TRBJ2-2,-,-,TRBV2,CASNPWVNTGELFF,TGTGCCAGCAACCCCTGGGTGAACACCGGGGAGCTGTTTTTT
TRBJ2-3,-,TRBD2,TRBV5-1,CASSLGAGGSTDTQYF,TGCGCCAGCAGCTTGGGAGCCGGGGGGAGCACAGATACGCAGTATTTT
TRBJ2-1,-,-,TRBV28,CASSLPAVRYEQFF,TGTGCCAGCAGTTTACCCGCCGTACGATATGAGCAGTTCTTC
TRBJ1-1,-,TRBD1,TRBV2,CASTPGQGRGTEAFF,TGTGCCAGTACGCCGGGACAGGGTAGAGGGACTGAAGCTTTCTTT
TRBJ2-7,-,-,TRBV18,CASSPAAGFSYEQYF,TGTGCCAGCTCACCAGCGGCGGGGTTCTCCTACGAGCAGTACTTC
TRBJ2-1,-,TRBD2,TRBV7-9,CASSLASGDLFSYNEQFF,TGTGCCAGCAGCTTAGCTAGCGGGGACCTCTTTAGCTACAATGAGCAGTTCTTC
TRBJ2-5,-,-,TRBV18,CASSQQETQYF,TGTGCCAGCTCACAACAAGAGACCCAGTACTTC
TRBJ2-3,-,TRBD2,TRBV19,CASSISGGPPDTQYF,TGTGCCAGTAGTATAAGCGGGGGGCCCCCAGATACGCAGTATTTT
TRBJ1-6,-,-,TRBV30,CAWSVDGSPLHF,TGTGCCTGGAGTGTAGACGGGTCACCCCTCCACTTT
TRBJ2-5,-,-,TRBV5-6,CASSLWETQYF,TGTGCCAGCAGCTTGTGGGAGACCCAGTACTTC
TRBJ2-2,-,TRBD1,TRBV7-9,CASSQLSGTGSFGELFF,TGTGCCAGCAGCCAACTCAGCGGGACAGGGAGTTTCGGGGAGCTGTTTTTT
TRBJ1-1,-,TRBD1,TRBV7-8,CASSLGDRAGTEAFF,TGTGCCAGCAGCCTGGGGGACAGAGCGGGCACTGAAGCTTTCTTT
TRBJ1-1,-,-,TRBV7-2,CASSPYLNTEAFF,TGTGCCAGCAGCCCCTACCTGAACACTGAAGCTTTCTTT